This T cell receptor (beta chain) was profiled in a study of cytomegalovirus exposure and HLA in healthy donors. On the study more broadly: The same platform used for the roughly 610 first-cohort repertoires was also used for the 100 to 150 validation repertoires, as a later analysis reported.

The donors were members of the approximately 110-subject validation cohort (separate from the approximately 670-subject first cohort). The V end was cut by 2 bases, the J end by 1 base, with 11 bases between. Germline V gene lookup returns CDR1 SGHTA and CDR2 FQGTGA. CDR3 size: 16 residues. Repertoires were generated with immunoSEQ multiplex PCR, while TCRdb's copy carries only in-frame clones and drops some. Among more than 95,000 clones, more than 95% were seen once, and the ten largest hold about 1.7%. This chain joins TRBV7-3 and TRBJ2-2; D is undetermined. This clonotype was obtained from a man younger than 35 in good health and CMV-seronegative. Input material: PBMCs. The CDR3 DNA follows: TGTGCCAGCAGCTTAGAAGGCGGAAGGAACACCGGGGAGCTGTTTTTT. Amino acid sequence: CASSLEGGRNTGELFF.